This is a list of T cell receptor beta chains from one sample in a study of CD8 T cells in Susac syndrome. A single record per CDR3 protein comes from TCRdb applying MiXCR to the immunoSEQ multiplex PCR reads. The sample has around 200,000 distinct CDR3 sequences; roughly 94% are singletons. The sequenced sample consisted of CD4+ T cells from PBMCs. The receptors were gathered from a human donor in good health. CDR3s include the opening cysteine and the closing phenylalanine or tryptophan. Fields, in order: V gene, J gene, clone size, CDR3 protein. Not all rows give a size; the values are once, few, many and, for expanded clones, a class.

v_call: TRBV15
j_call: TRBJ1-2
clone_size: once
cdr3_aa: CATSNNRATGGYTF

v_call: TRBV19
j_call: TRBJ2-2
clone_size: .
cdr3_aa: CASRTGQGNTGELFF

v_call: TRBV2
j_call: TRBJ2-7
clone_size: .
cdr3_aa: CASIPRGPHYEQYF

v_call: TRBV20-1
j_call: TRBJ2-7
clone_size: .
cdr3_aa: CSARDRRAYEQYF

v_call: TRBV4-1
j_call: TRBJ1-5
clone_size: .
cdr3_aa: CASSPQVLLLQPQHF

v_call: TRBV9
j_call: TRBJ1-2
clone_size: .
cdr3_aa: CASSSRTGQDYGYTF

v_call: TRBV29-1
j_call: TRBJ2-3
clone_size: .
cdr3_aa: CSVEDRSTDTQYF

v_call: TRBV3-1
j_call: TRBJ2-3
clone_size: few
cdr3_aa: CASSQSGDTQYF

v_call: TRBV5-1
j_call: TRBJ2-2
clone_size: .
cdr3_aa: CASSLQGNTGELFF

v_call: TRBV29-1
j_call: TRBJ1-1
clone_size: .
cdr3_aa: CSVARPMNTEAFF

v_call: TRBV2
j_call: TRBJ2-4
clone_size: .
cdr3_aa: CASSSGTGNIQYF

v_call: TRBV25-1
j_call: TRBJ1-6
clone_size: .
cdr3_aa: CASREGQGPPLHF

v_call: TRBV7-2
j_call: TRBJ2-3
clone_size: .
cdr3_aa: CASLVGRANTDTQYF

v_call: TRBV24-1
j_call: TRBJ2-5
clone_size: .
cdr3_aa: CATSDKGARETQYF

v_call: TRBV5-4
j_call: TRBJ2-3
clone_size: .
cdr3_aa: CASSSGEDTQYF

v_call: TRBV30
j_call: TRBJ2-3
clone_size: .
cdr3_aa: CARGIGEELYF

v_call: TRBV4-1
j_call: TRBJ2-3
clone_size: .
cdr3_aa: CASSLRLAARGTDTQYF

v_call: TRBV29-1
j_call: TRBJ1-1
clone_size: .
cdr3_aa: CSTRRGVGNTEAFF

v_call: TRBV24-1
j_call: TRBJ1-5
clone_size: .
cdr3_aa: CATSDLPNQPQHF

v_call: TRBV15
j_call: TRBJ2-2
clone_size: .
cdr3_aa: CATSRDRDTKTGELLF

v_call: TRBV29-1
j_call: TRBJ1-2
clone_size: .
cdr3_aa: CSVAGTGTTGTF

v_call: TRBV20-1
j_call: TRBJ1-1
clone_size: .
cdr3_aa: CSAQTQPEAFF

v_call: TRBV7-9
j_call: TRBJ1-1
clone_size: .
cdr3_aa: CASSPPGPEAFF

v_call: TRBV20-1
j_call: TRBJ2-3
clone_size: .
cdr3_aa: CSGQFGRSAATDTQYF

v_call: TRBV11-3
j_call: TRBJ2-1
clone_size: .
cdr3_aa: CASSPGVAGGHEQFF

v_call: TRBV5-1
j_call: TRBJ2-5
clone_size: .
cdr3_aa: CASSPGDQETQYF

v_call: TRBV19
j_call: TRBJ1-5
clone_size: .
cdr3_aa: CASSPGVNSNQPQHF

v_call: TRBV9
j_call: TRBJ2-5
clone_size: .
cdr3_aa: CASSVADGLAMETQYF

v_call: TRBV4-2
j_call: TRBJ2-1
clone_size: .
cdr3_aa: CASSQEWGRRVRNEQFF

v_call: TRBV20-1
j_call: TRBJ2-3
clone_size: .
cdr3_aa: CSASDDRGPYTDTQYF

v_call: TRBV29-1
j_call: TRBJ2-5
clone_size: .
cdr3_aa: CSVTSQSETPYF

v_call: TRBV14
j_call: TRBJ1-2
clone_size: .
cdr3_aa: CASSHNSYGYTF